Presented here are 16 T cell receptor beta chains from one specimen sequenced in a study of response to subunit inactivated influenza vaccine. TCRdb ran MiXCR on the RT-PCR reads and lists one entry per CDR3 protein. This sample has a few hundred thousand distinct CDR3 sequences; about 20% occur once, and the top ten carry about 9.3%. The sequencing here drew on PBMCs from blood, taken approximately 20 months after vaccination. These receptors all stem from a man in his fifties or sixties who received an inactivated influenza vaccine.

This clonotype was seen a handful of times. The rearrangement uses TRBV28 and TRBJ1-5; no clear D gene. Trimming shortened V by 6 bases and J by 6 bases, and 15 bases separated the two germline ends. CDR3 length: 14 amino acids. The germline V gene has CDR1 MDHEN and CDR2 SYDVKM. CDR3 loop: CASSSKSRSQPQHF. The DNA of the CDR3 is TGTGCCAGCAGCTCCAAGTCACGCAGTCAGCCCCAGCATTTT.

The V and J genes are TRBV7-6 and TRBJ2-7; D not resolved. Deletions cut 1 base from V and 2 bases from J, with 6 bases between. There are 13 residues in the CDR3. Germline V lookup: CDR1 SGHVS, CDR2 FNYEAQ. The CDR3 loop is CASSLDKPYEQYF. CDR3 nucleotide sequence: TGTGCCAGCAGCTTAGACAAGCCCTACGAGCAGTACTTC. Variable domain in full (rest from reference TRBV7-6 and TRBJ2-7): GAGVSQSPRYKVTKRGQDVALRCDPISGHVSLYWYRQALGQGPEFLTYFNYEAQQDKSGLPNDRFSAERPEGSISTLTIQRTEQRDSAMYRCASSLDKPYEQYFGPGTRLTVT.

V gene TRBV27 combines with J gene TRBJ2-7; D gene uncertain. The V and J ends lost 0 bases and 0 bases respectively, with 15 bases between them. The CDR3 is 17 amino acids. Looked up from germline, CDR1 is MNHEY and CDR2 is SMNVEV (reference sequence). This CDR3 reads CASSLSVSGTSSYEQYF. The CDR3 DNA reads TGTGCCAGCAGTTTATCTGTGTCTGGCACGAGCTCCTACGAGCAGTACTTC.

The table lists this clonotype with a few counts. This sequence joins TRBV10-3 and TRBJ2-2; either TRBD1 or TRBD2 may supply D (6 bases each). V was trimmed by 0 bases and J by 1 base, leaving 12 bases between them. Germline V CDR1 and CDR2: ENHRY, SYGVKD. This CDR3 is built from 17 residues. CDR3 nucleotide sequence: TGTGCCATCAGTGAGTCTTTGGGGGGCCTGAACACCGGGGAGCTGTTTTTT. Translation gives CAISESLGGLNTGELFF.

The chain has TRBV5-1 and TRBJ1-2; 8 bases line up with TRBD1. V dropped 4 bases and J dropped 3; count of bases not matched to a gene: 2. This CDR3 comprises 13 residues. The germline CDR1 and CDR2 sequences are SGHRS and YFSETQ. The CDR3 loop reads CASSEQGDYGYTF. In DNA, the CDR3 is TGCGCCAGCAGCGAACAGGGGGACTATGGCTACACCTTC.

This clonotype was counted only a few times. The CDR3 loop reads CASSLAQGRSGKLFF. CDR3 coding DNA: TGTGCCAGCAGCTTAGCACAGGGGAGAAGTGGAAAACTGTTTTTT. V and J are TRBV7-9 and TRBJ1-4; TRBD1 matches at 7 bases. J was trimmed by 10 bases and V by 0 bases; bases with no gene match: 8. CDR1 SEHNR and CDR2 FQNEAQ come from the germline V gene (reference sequence). This CDR3 has 15 residues.

Only a few counts were recorded for this clonotype. The chain joins TRBV5-1 to TRBJ2-2; TRBD1 agrees at 9 bases. Germline lookup yields CDR1 SGHRS and CDR2 YFSETQ. Trimming at V came to 9 bases and at J to 6 bases, leaving 6 bases not matched to a gene. This CDR3 comprises 13 residues. In nucleotides, the CDR3 is TGCGCCACCCGGACAGGGGAGGCCGGGGAGCTGTTTTTT. It specifies CATRTGEAGELFF.

This clonotype was seen repeatedly, ten times or more. This chain connects TRBV7-2 to TRBJ1-2; possibly TRBD1 for D (6 bases). Germline V gene sequence: CDR1 SGHTA, CDR2 FQGNSA. The CDR3 consists of 14 residues. With 3 bases removed from V and 5 bases from J, the gap between germline ends came to 13 bases. The CDR3 protein is CASSLDSNSYGYTF. The DNA of the CDR3 is TGTGCCAGCAGCTTGGACAGTAACTCGTATGGCTACACCTTC. The full variable domain, its missing parts supplied by reference TRBV7-2 and TRBJ1-2, is GAGVSQSPSNKVTEKGKDVELRCDPISGHTALYWYRQSLGQGLEFLIYFQGNSAPDKSGLPSDRFSAERTGGSVSTLTIQRTQQEDSAVYLCASSLDSNSYGYTFGSGTRLTVV.

This clonotype occurred a few times. The chain combines TRBV12-3 or TRBV12-4 with TRBJ1-3; D might be TRBD1 (5 bases). The CDR3 length is 15 residues. V dropped 2 bases and J dropped 4 bases, with 12 bases sitting between them. The CDR3 sequence is CASSLWGSSGNTIYF. Written as DNA, the CDR3 is TGTGCCAGCAGTTTATGGGGGAGTTCGGGAAACACCATATATTTT.

J is TRBJ2-5 and V is TRBV12-3 or TRBV12-4; either TRBD1 or TRBD2 may fit D (5 bases each). V was cut by 4 bases and J by 3 bases, with 9 bases left in between. The CDR3 contains 13 residues. The CDR3 nucleotides are TGTGCCAGCAGTTCTATGGGGGAAGAGACCCAGTACTTC. It yields the protein CASSSMGEETQYF.

This clonotype was seen only a few times. The chain links TRBV5-1 to TRBJ1-5, with 7 bases lining up with TRBD1. CDR3 length equals 15 residues. Trimming at V came to 3 bases and at J to 6 bases, leaving 9 bases not matched to a gene. The germline CDR1 and CDR2 sequences are SGHRS and YFSETQ. CDR3 protein: CASSWGTALGQPQHF. The CDR3, as DNA: TGCGCCAGCAGCTGGGGGACAGCCCTCGGTCAGCCCCAGCATTTT. Variable domain in full (rest from reference TRBV5-1 and TRBJ1-5): KAGVTQTPRYLIKTRGQQVTLSCSPISGHRSVSWYQQTPGQGLQFLFEYFSETQRNKGNFPGRFSGRQFSNSRSEMNVSTLELGDSALYLCASSWGTALGQPQHFGDGTRLSIL.

This clonotype was counted a few times. This sequence joins TRBV29-1 and TRBJ2-1; D possibly matches TRBD1 or TRBD2 (5 bases each). There are 12 residues in the CDR3. Germline V gives CDR1 SQVTM, CDR2 ANQGSEA. V lost 4 bases and J lost 3, with 7 bases in between. In nucleotides, the CDR3 is TGCAGCGTTGGAGGGGACTACAATGAGCAGTTCTTC. Translation: CSVGGDYNEQFF.

This clonotype has more than one count but fewer than ten. This chain links TRBV7-8 with TRBJ2-7, with 9 bases identical to TRBD1. The CDR3 is made up of 15 amino acids. V lost 5 bases to trimming and J lost 3 bases; unmatched junction nucleotides: 8. From germline, CDR1 is SGHVS and CDR2 FQNEAQ. The CDR3 DNA follows: TGTGCCAGCAGCCGACCCGGACAGGGGAACTACGAGCAGTACTTC. Translating it yields CASSRPGQGNYEQYF. Supplemented by reference TRBV7-8 and TRBJ2-7, the full variable domain reads GAGVSQSPRYKVAKRGQDVALRCDPISGHVSLFWYQQALGQGPEFLTYFQNEAQLDKSGLPSDRFFAERPEGSVSTLKIQRTQQEDSAVYLCASSRPGQGNYEQYFGPGTRLTVT.

This clonotype was counted a few times. The rearrangement links TRBV5-8 to TRBJ1-5; D unclear. Per germline, CDR1 SGHTS and CDR2 YDEGEE. V was trimmed by 1 base and J by 6 bases, leaving 2 bases between them. The CDR3 totals 11 residues. The CDR3 loop is CASSLLQPQHF. DNA for the CDR3: TGTGCCAGCAGCTTGCTTCAGCCCCAGCATTTT.

This clonotype was found a few times. The CDR3 bases are TGTGCCAGCAGTTCTACCGGGACCCAGGGAAACACCATATATTTT. It translates to CASSSTGTQGNTIYF. V is TRBV6-5 and J is TRBJ1-3; TRBD1 might be the D (5 bases). The length of the CDR3 is 15 residues. Germline CDR1 MNHEY, CDR2 SVGAGI. The V gene lost 4 bases and the J gene lost 4 bases, with 14 bases spanning the gap.

Many counts were recorded for this clonotype. The chain carries TRBV6-5 and TRBJ1-3; perhaps TRBD1 as D (5 bases). Germline V lookup: CDR1 MNHEY, CDR2 SVGAGI. There are 17 residues in the CDR3. V dropped 2 bases and J dropped 0 bases, with 14 bases sitting between them. The CDR3 DNA reads TGTGCCAGCAGTTACCGTGCAGGGAGCAGCTCTGGAAACACCATATATTTT. Protein: CASSYRAGSSSGNTIYF.